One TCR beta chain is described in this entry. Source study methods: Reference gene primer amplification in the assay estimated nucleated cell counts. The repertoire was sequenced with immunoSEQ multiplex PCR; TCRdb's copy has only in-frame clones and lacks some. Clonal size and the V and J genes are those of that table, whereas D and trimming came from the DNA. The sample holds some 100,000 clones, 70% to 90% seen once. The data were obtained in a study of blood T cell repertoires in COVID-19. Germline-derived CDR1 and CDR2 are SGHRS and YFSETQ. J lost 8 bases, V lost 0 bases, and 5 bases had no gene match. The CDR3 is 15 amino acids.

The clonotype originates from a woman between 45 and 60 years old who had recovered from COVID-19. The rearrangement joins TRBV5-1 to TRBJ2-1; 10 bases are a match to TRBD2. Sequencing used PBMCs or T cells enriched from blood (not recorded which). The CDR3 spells CASSLEASGSYEQFF. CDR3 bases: TGCGCCAGCAGCTTGGAGGCTAGCGGGAGTTATGAGCAGTTCTTC.